This is a list of T cell receptor beta chains from one sample in a study of metastatic and nonmetastatic thyroid tumors. With MiXCR, TCRdb called clones anew from the PCR reads. The sample holds 13,000 to 15,000 clones, roughly a quarter seen once. What was sequenced was tumor tissue. Receptors originate from a female donor with papillary thyroid cancer or a benign thyroid nodule (not recorded which). Some clones in this sample may be carry-over from other donors' samples. The CDR3 runs from the conserved cysteine through the conserved F or W. D genes are given only for firm matches. Clone size is shown for a subset of rows, as once, few, many or a class of expanded clone.

length	D	V	size	J	CDR3	DNA
14	TRBD1	TRBV5-4	many	TRBJ1-2	CASSRTGGDYGYTF	TGTGCCAGCAGCCGGACAGGGGGCGACTATGGCTACACCTTC
13	TRBD2	TRBV12-3/TRBV12-4	many	TRBJ2-1	CASSLLAGGEQFF	TGTGCCAGCAGTTTACTAGCGGGAGGGGAGCAGTTCTTC
15	.	TRBV20-1	.	TRBJ1-6	CSAPGQEVPNSPIHF	TGCAGTGCTCCGGGTCAAGAAGTCCCTAATTCACCAATCCACTTT
13	.	TRBV28	medium-sized	TRBJ1-1	CATKPTVGTEAFF	TGTGCCACCAAACCCACAGTGGGCACTGAAGCTTTCTTT
13	TRBD1	TRBV19	.	TRBJ2-1	CATTVGQYNEQFF	TGTGCCACTACTGTGGGACAGTACAATGAGCAGTTCTTC
15	.	TRBV12-3/TRBV12-4	medium-sized	TRBJ2-1	CASRGPGLRASEQFF	TGTGCCAGCAGGGGTCCGGGACTCCGAGCCAGTGAGCAGTTCTTC
17	TRBD1	TRBV4-2	.	TRBJ2-3	CASRSGGQGAFGDTQYF	TGTGCCAGCAGGTCTGGTGGCCAGGGGGCCTTTGGAGATACGCAGTATTTT
16	.	TRBV5-1	.	TRBJ1-6	CASSFSFGGTNSPLHF	TGCGCCAGCAGCTTTTCGTTTGGGGGGACTAATTCACCCCTCCACTTT
14	.	TRBV7-9	many	TRBJ2-3	CASSLSSTRDTQYF	TGTGCCAGCAGCTTATCCTCGACTCGGGATACGCAGTATTTT
16	TRBD1	TRBV9	many	TRBJ1-6	CASSPGQGAYNSPLHF	TGTGCCAGCAGCCCCGGGCAGGGGGCCTATAATTCACCCCTCCACTTT
15	TRBD1	TRBV20-1	many	TRBJ2-2	CSARVSGGGTGELFF	TGCAGTGCTAGAGTATCAGGGGGCGGAACCGGGGAGCTGTTTTTT
14	.	TRBV12-3/TRBV12-4	many	TRBJ2-1	CASRTGSRNNEQFF	TGTGCCAGCAGGACAGGATCACGGAACAATGAGCAGTTCTTC
16	.	TRBV5-5	medium-sized	TRBJ1-6	CASSLVGGRSRSPLHF	TGTGCCAGCAGCTTGGTAGGGGGGCGAAGTAGGTCACCCCTCCACTTT
14	TRBD2	TRBV7-2	many	TRBJ2-7	CASSLEALAGWQYF	TGTGCCAGCAGCTTAGAAGCCTTAGCGGGTTGGCAGTACTTC
16	TRBD1	TRBV10-1	medium-sized	TRBJ2-5	CASSEFRDRVQETQYF	TGCGCCAGCAGTGAGTTCAGGGACAGGGTTCAAGAGACCCAGTACTTC
13	.	TRBV6-6	medium-sized	TRBJ1-2	CASSYTAWDGYTF	TGTGCCAGCAGTTACACAGCCTGGGATGGCTACACCTTC
16	.	TRBV27	.	TRBJ2-1	CASSPMTEPYYNEQFF	TGTGCCAGCAGTCCCATGACAGAACCCTACTACAATGAGCAGTTCTTC
12	TRBD1	TRBV6-2/TRBV6-3	medium-sized	TRBJ1-2	CASSTGQIGYTF	TGTGCCAGCAGCACGGGACAGATTGGCTACACCTTC
14	.	TRBV6-6	many	TRBJ2-1	CASSYLGLTSEQFF	TGTGCCAGCAGTTACTTAGGACTGACTTCGGAGCAGTTCTTC
14	TRBD1	TRBV7-3	medium-sized	TRBJ2-1	CASSPGTGVSEQFF	TGTGCCAGCAGCCCAGGGACAGGGGTTAGTGAGCAGTTCTTC
16	.	TRBV6-1	medium-sized	TRBJ1-6	CASSEEIRVTNSPLHF	TGTGCCAGCAGTGAAGAAATTAGGGTCACGAATTCACCCCTCCACTTT
13	.	TRBV20-1	many	TRBJ1-3	CSAGALAGNTIYF	TGCAGTGCCGGGGCCCTGGCAGGAAACACCATATATTTT
14	.	TRBV6-1	few	TRBJ1-5	CASSGGRDTEPQHF	TGTGCCAGCAGCGGGGGCAGGGACACGGAGCCCCAGCATTTT
15	TRBD1	TRBV20-1	.	TRBJ2-7	CSANTRRQGPYEQYF	TGCAGTGCTAATACCCGCAGACAGGGACCCTACGAGCAGTACTTC
15	TRBD1	TRBV20-1	.	TRBJ1-5	CSAGETGDSNQPQHF	TGCAGTGCTGGAGAGACAGGGGATAGCAATCAGCCCCAGCATTTT
14	TRBD2	TRBV9	medium-sized	TRBJ2-7	CASSVGLADYEQYF	TGTGCCAGCAGCGTAGGACTAGCCGACTACGAGCAGTACTTC
14	TRBD1	TRBV28	medium-sized	TRBJ1-1	CASSLDRGYTEAFF	TGTGCCAGCAGTTTAGACAGGGGGTACACTGAAGCTTTCTTT
14	TRBD1	TRBV20-1	.	TRBJ1-1	CSALQGASRTEAFF	TGCAGTGCCTTACAGGGGGCGAGTCGCACTGAAGCTTTCTTT
14	.	TRBV6-6	few	TRBJ1-4	CASSYYSRCSELFF	TGTGCCAGCAGTTACTATTCCAGGTGTTCGGAACTGTTTTTT
13	.	TRBV7-6	many	TRBJ2-4	CASSPGAKNIQYF	TGTGCCAGCAGCCCCGGGGCCAAAAACATTCAGTACTTC
13	.	TRBV20-1	many	TRBJ2-7	CSPASLTSYEQYF	TGCAGTCCGGCCTCACTGACCTCCTACGAGCAGTACTTC
15	TRBD1	TRBV6-1	medium-sized	TRBJ2-2	CASSAGGAGTGELFF	TGTGCCAGCAGTGCAGGGGGCGCGGGCACCGGGGAGCTGTTTTTT
14	.	TRBV11-2	.	TRBJ1-4	CASSPMRGNEKLFF	TGTGCCAGCAGCCCAATGCGGGGAAATGAAAAACTGTTTTTT
13	.	TRBV6-1	few	TRBJ2-1	CVSRTPRYNEHFF	TGTGTCAGCAGGACCCCCCGCTACAATGAGCATTTCTTC
15	TRBD2	TRBV6-1	many	TRBJ2-3	CASRILALATDTQYF	TGTGCCAGCAGAATACTAGCGTTGGCCACAGATACGCAGTATTTT
11	.	TRBV20-1	many	TRBJ2-1	CSFKSYNEQFF	TGCAGTTTCAAGAGCTACAATGAGCAGTTCTTC
12	.	TRBV6-1	medium-sized	TRBJ2-7	CASSSVGYEQYF	TGTGCCAGCAGTTCCGTCGGCTACGAGCAGTACTTC
14	TRBD2	TRBV6-1	.	TRBJ2-7	CASREGSGTYEHYF	TGTGCTAGCAGAGAGGGTAGCGGGACCTACGAGCATTACTTC
14	.	TRBV2	.	TRBJ1-6	CASRTTSSGAPLNF	TGTGCCAGCAGAACAACAAGTTCGGGGGCACCCCTCAACTTT
13	.	TRBV10-3	many	TRBJ1-6	CAITRTADSPLHF	TGTGCCATCACTAGGACAGCTGATTCACCCCTCCACTTT
13	.	TRBV5-1	many	TRBJ2-3	CASRLAGTDTQYF	TGCGCCAGCAGACTGGCGGGCACAGATACGCAGTATTTT
15	.	TRBV7-3	.	TRBJ1-1	CASSSLTGMNTEAFF	TGTGCCAGCAGCTCCCTCACGGGGATGAACACTGAAGCTTTCTTT
16	.	TRBV28	.	TRBJ2-5	CASSFFGLALQETRHF	TGTGCCAGCAGTTTTTTCGGGCTAGCGCTCCAAGAGACCCGGCACTTC